These 8 T cell receptor beta chains were all obtained from the same sample, sequenced in a study of blood T cell repertoires in COVID-19. Sequencing was performed with immunoSEQ multiplex PCR; in TCRdb, only in-frame clones are kept and a portion is missing. The repertoire holds around 140,000 clones, around nine tenths seen once, with 2% to 2.5% in the top ten. Material: peripheral blood. All receptors come from a man between 65 and 85 years old with active COVID-19.

Only one count was recorded for this clone. The J gene is TRBJ1-4, the V gene TRBV5-1, with D possibly being TRBD1 (5 bases). V gave up 4 bases and J gave up 8 bases, with 15 bases separating them. The length of the CDR3 is 14 residues. Germline CDR1 is SGHRS and CDR2 is YFSETQ. The DNA of the CDR3 is TGCGCCAGCAGCCGGCGGGGGGTAGAGGAAAAACTGTTTTTT. It yields the protein CASSRRGVEEKLFF.

The rearrangement links TRBV6-1 to TRBJ2-7; TRBD1 might be the D (5 bases). The CDR3 runs 14 residues. Trimming took 0 bases from V and 6 from J, leaving 12 bases between them. Germline CDR1 reads MNHNS; CDR2 reads SASEGT. In DNA form, the CDR3 reads TGTGCCAGCAGTGAAGCGAGGAAAGGGGTCGAGCAGTACTTC. Translation gives CASSEARKGVEQYF.

This clone was detected once. This chain uses TRBV7-9 with TRBJ1-4; D might be TRBD1 (6 bases). Trimming left V 0 bases short and J 0 bases short, with 11 bases between. The germline V gene encodes CDR1 SEHNR and CDR2 FQNEAQ (reference sequence). The CDR3 covers 17 residues. CDR3: CASSLAGGGATNEKLFF. The CDR3 nucleotides read TGTGCCAGCAGCTTAGCGGGTGGGGGCGCAACTAATGAAAAACTGTTTTTT.

The gene calls are TRBV28 and TRBJ1-4, with a weak D call TRBD1 (5 bases). This CDR3 comprises 15 residues. From germline, CDR1 is MDHEN and CDR2 SYDVKM. Between the trimmed V and J ends, which lost 2 bases and 3 bases, there was a span of 10 bases. The CDR3 nucleotides read TGTGCCAGCAGTTTAGGGGACTTTCCTAATGAAAAACTGTTTTTT. Amino acid sequence: CASSLGDFPNEKLFF. The full variable domain, rest sourced from reference TRBV28 and TRBJ1-4, is DVKVTQSSRYLVKRTGEKVFLECVQDMDHENMFWYRQDPGLGLRLIYFSYDVKMKEKGDIPEGYSVSREKKERFSLILESASTNQTSMYLCASSLGDFPNEKLFFGSGTQLSVL.

The chain is built from TRBV19 and TRBJ2-7; 11 nucleotides align to TRBD2. Germline CDR1 and CDR2: LNHDA and SQIVND (reference sequence). The CDR3 loop spans 13 amino acids. Unmatched junction bases numbered 3, after V lost 5 bases and J lost 6 bases. CDR3 amino acids: CASSPLAGGEQYF. The CDR3, as DNA: TGTGCCAGTAGTCCCCTAGCGGGAGGCGAGCAGTACTTC.

The V call is TRBV6-5, the J call TRBJ2-7; 11 bases line up with TRBD2. There are 13 residues in the CDR3. In germline, CDR1 is MNHEY, CDR2 SVGAGI. V was pared by 8 bases and J by 3 bases, with 3 bases of the junction left unmatched. The CDR3 spells CASLGTSGYEQYF. The CDR3 coding sequence is TGTGCCAGCCTCGGGACTAGCGGCTACGAGCAGTACTTC.

The chain has TRBV7-6 and TRBJ2-1, with TRBD2 matching 8 bases. V lost 5 bases to trimming and J lost 7 bases; unmatched junction nucleotides: 10. Germline loops: CDR1 SGHVS, CDR2 FNYEAQ. The length of the CDR3 is 15 residues. The CDR3 protein is CASSPGTRGENEQFF. The CDR3 DNA follows: TGTGCCAGCAGCCCCGGGACTAGGGGAGAAAATGAGCAGTTCTTC.

The rearrangement links TRBV4-2 to TRBJ2-1, with 7 bases fitting TRBD2. Germline V CDR1 and CDR2: LGHNA, YNFKEQ. Trimming took 4 bases from V and 1 from J; bases not matched to a gene: 13. The CDR3 covers 18 residues. The CDR3 protein is CASSPREGGIRSYNEQFF. The CDR3 DNA reads TGTGCCAGCAGCCCAAGGGAGGGAGGGATACGGTCCTACAATGAGCAGTTCTTC.